The 18 T cell receptor beta chains listed next were all sequenced from one sample in a study of cytomegalovirus exposure and HLA in healthy donors. A multiplex PCR was run with 60 Vbeta primers and 13 Jbeta primers. Produced via immunoSEQ multiplex PCR; TCRdb's table is partial and in-frame only. Of 150,000 to 200,000 clones in the sample, roughly 77% were seen once. Sequenced input: PBMCs. These receptors originate from a woman in her thirties in good health and CMV-seropositive.

The V call is TRBV28, the J call TRBJ1-1; 9 bases map to TRBD1. Germline lookup yields CDR1 MDHEN and CDR2 SYDVKM. The CDR3 covers 15 residues. J was trimmed by 5 bases and V by 5 bases; bases with no gene match: 9. The CDR3 reads CASSEQGASWTEAFF. The CDR3 DNA reads TGTGCCAGCAGTGAACAGGGGGCAAGTTGGACTGAAGCTTTCTTT.

In this sample, this clone turned up once. The V and J genes are TRBV6-5 and TRBJ1-2, with D maybe TRBD1 (6 bases). V was clipped by 5 bases and J by 1 base, with 11 bases between them. The germline V gene has CDR1 MNHEY and CDR2 SVGAGI. The CDR3 contains 14 residues. In DNA, the CDR3 is TGTGCCAGCAGTCCGCCAGGGGTTAACTATGGCTACACCTTC. This translates into CASSPPGVNYGYTF.

This sequence joins TRBV5-1 and TRBJ2-5; TRBD2 aligns across 13 bases. There are 15 residues in the CDR3. Unmatched junction bases numbered 3, after V lost 3 bases and J lost 4 bases. The V gene's germline CDR1 is SGHRS and CDR2 YFSETQ. This CDR3 is CASSSGLAGPETQYF. CDR3 nucleotides: TGCGCCAGCAGCTCGGGACTAGCGGGGCCAGAGACCCAGTACTTC. Together with reference TRBV5-1 and TRBJ2-5, the CDR3 gives the full variable domain: KAGVTQTPRYLIKTRGQQVTLSCSPISGHRSVSWYQQTPGQGLQFLFEYFSETQRNKGNFPGRFSGRQFSNSRSEMNVSTLELGDSALYLCASSSGLAGPETQYFGPGTRLLVL.

The chain joins TRBV19 to TRBJ2-7; 9 positions match TRBD2. The germline V gene encodes CDR1 LNHDA and CDR2 SQIVND (reference sequence). This CDR3 region has 16 residues. Trimming at V came to 10 bases and at J to 2 bases, leaving 15 bases not matched to a gene. DNA of the CDR3: TGTGCCACTCAAACGGCACCAGCGGGGGGTACCTACGAGCAGTACTTC. This sequence encodes CATQTAPAGGTYEQYF.

The chain joins TRBV4-1 to TRBJ1-3, with D possibly TRBD1 on 5 matching bases. The CDR3 contains 17 residues. Trimming cost V 2 bases and J 0 bases, with 14 bases left between them. Per germline, CDR1 MGHRA and CDR2 YSYEKL. DNA of the CDR3: TGCGCCAGCAGCCAAAATTCCAGGGTTAACTCTGGAAACACCATATATTTT. Translated: CASSQNSRVNSGNTIYF.

The rearrangement links TRBV7-8 to TRBJ1-2; D remains ambiguous. This CDR3 contains 14 residues. Per germline, CDR1 SGHVS and CDR2 FQNEAQ. V was cut by 0 bases and J by 8 bases, with 13 bases left in between. CDR3 DNA sequence: TGTGCCAGCAGCTTAGCGAGGGCGCCGGGCGGCTACACCTTC. Translated: CASSLARAPGGYTF. The full variable domain, with the rest looked up from reference TRBV7-8 and TRBJ1-2, is GAGVSQSPRYKVAKRGQDVALRCDPISGHVSLFWYQQALGQGPEFLTYFQNEAQLDKSGLPSDRFFAERPEGSVSTLKIQRTQQEDSAVYLCASSLARAPGGYTFGSGTRLTVV.

This sequence joins TRBV12-5 and TRBJ2-5; 10 bases fit TRBD2. This CDR3 comprises 18 residues. Germline V lookup: CDR1 LGHNT, CDR2 FRNRAP. After removal of 0 bases from V and 5 bases from J, the junction contained 12 bases not matched to a gene. Here the CDR3 reads CASGLVAQRGGRPETQYF. The CDR3 DNA reads TGTGCTAGTGGTTTGGTAGCCCAGCGGGGGGGCCGCCCGGAGACCCAGTACTTC.

This clone was counted a single time. This rearrangement joins TRBV18 to TRBJ1-4, with TRBD1 identical over 9 bases. CDR1 and CDR2 (germline): KGHSH, LQKENI. The trim removed 3 bases at V and 6 bases at J, leaving 2 bases unmatched. The CDR3 sequence is 14 residues long. For the CDR3, the DNA is TGTGCCAGCTCACCGACAGGGGGACATGAAAAACTGTTTTTT. Its protein product is CASSPTGGHEKLFF.

The J gene is TRBJ2-7, the V gene TRBV13; TRBD1 agrees at 7 bases. V gave up 0 bases and J gave up 3 bases; unmatched junction bases: 2. This CDR3 is 14 amino acids long. CDR1 is PRHDT, CDR2 FYEKMQ, per germline (reference sequence). DNA for the CDR3: TGTGCCAGCAGCTTAGGGACAGGGTACTACGAGCAGTACTTC. Translating gives CASSLGTGYYEQYF.

This chain uses TRBV10-3 with TRBJ1-1; 9 nucleotides line up with TRBD1. Germline trimming cut 4 bases from V and 5 bases from J; bases unmatched to any gene: 20. Germline-derived CDR1 and CDR2 are ENHRY and SYGVKD. The CDR3 extends over 19 amino acids. The CDR3 sequence is CAISGSWDREDHTGTEAFF. The CDR3 coding sequence is TGTGCCATCAGTGGCTCTTGGGACAGGGAGGATCATACGGGGACTGAAGCTTTCTTT.

The chain has TRBV6-5 and TRBJ2-3; tentatively, D is TRBD2 (5 bases). CDR3 length equals 14 residues. V gave up 5 bases and J gave up 2 bases, with 11 bases separating them. CDR1 and CDR2 from the germline V gene are MNHEY and SVGAGI. The DNA of the CDR3 is TGTGCCAGCAGTCTTGGACTCGTCACAGATACGCAGTATTTT. This translates into CASSLGLVTDTQYF.

The gene calls are TRBV7-9 and TRBJ2-3; D might be TRBD2 (7 bases). The CDR3 loop spans 16 amino acids. The germline gives CDR1 SEHNR, CDR2 FQNEAQ (reference sequence). Trimming took off 5 bases at V and 3 bases at J, with 18 bases between the two ends. CDR3 protein: CASSVTRGAGTDTQYF. The CDR3 bases are TGTGCCAGCAGCGTCACTCGGGGGGCGGGGACAGATACGCAGTATTTT.

This clone has a single count. The gene calls are TRBV21-1 and TRBJ1-4. TRBV21-1 is a recognized pseudogene. The length of the CDR3 is 16 residues. CDR3: CASSRGWSSGSEKLFF. CDR3 bases: TGTGCCAGCAGCCGAGGGTGGTCTTCTGGAAGTGAAAAACTGTTTTTT.

V gene TRBV4-1 combines with J gene TRBJ2-3, with 14 bases identical to TRBD2. V lost 0 bases, J lost 5 bases, and 7 bases stayed unmatched. The germline V gene encodes CDR1 MGHRA and CDR2 YSYEKL. The CDR3 length is 18 residues. CDR3 in DNA: TGCGCCAGCAGCCAAGATCGGACTAGCGGGGGGCCCAGAGATACGCAGTATTTT. It encodes CASSQDRTSGGPRDTQYF.

The V gene is TRBV2, the J gene TRBJ2-5, with 9 bases that match TRBD2. Per germline, CDR1 SNHLY and CDR2 FYNNEI. The CDR3 length is 15 residues. With 8 bases clipped from V and 3 bases from J, the junction kept 10 bases outside the gene matches. In DNA form, the CDR3 reads TGTGCCAGCGGGGTGCGGGGGGGGACTAAAGAGACCCAGTACTTC. Its protein product is CASGVRGGTKETQYF. The variable domain in full, completed from reference TRBV2 and TRBJ2-5, reads EPEVTQTPSHQVTQMGQEVILRCVPISNHLYFYWYRQILGQKVEFLVSFYNNEISEKSEIFDDQFSVERPDGSNFTLKIRSTKLEDSAMYFCASGVRGGTKETQYFGPGTRLLVL.

The gene calls are TRBV5-6 and TRBJ2-7; no firm D call. Germline values: CDR1 SGHDT, CDR2 YYEEEE. The CDR3 loop spans 14 amino acids. With 2 bases removed from V and 2 bases from J, the gap between germline ends came to 11 bases. The CDR3 region is CASSFRTVPYEQYF. The CDR3 DNA follows: TGTGCCAGCAGCTTTCGTACGGTTCCCTACGAGCAGTACTTC.

V gene TRBV7-2 combines with J gene TRBJ1-6; perhaps TRBD1 as D (5 bases). CDR3 size: 12 residues. The germline V and J ends were trimmed by 11 bases and 9 bases, with 14 bases remaining between them. In germline, CDR1 is SGHTA, CDR2 FQGNSA. This chain's CDR3 is CALRDGSSPLHF. CDR3 DNA: TGTGCCCTGCGGGACGGGAGTTCACCCCTCCACTTT.

The chain links TRBV4-1 to TRBJ1-2; D is possibly TRBD1 (5 bases). Germline V gives CDR1 MGHRA, CDR2 YSYEKL. V was pared by 2 bases and J by 4 bases, with 23 bases between. The CDR3 runs to 18 residues. For the CDR3, the DNA is TGCGCCAGCAGCCAACCAGTACGGGGGAGGCCTAGGGGCTATGGCTACACCTTC. It codes for CASSQPVRGRPRGYGYTF.